These 11 T cell receptor beta chains came from one sample sequenced in a study of blood T cell repertoires in COVID-19. Measured with immunoSEQ multiplex PCR; TCRdb has only the in-frame clones, and not every one. The sample lists roughly 250,000 clones, around four fifths seen once, with 4% in the top ten. The source material was peripheral blood. The receptors were gathered from a man aged 45-60 years with acute or convalescent COVID-19.

This clone is a singleton in its sample. V gene TRBV25-1 combines with J gene TRBJ2-5, with 9 bases fitting TRBD1. This CDR3 comprises 17 residues. The germline V gene has CDR1 MGHDK and CDR2 SYGVNS. V shed 4 bases and J 1 base; nucleotides not matched to a gene: 10. The CDR3 reads CASSAFPGTGIQETQYF. CDR3 sequence (DNA): TGTGCCAGCAGTGCTTTCCCCGGGACAGGGATCCAAGAGACCCAGTACTTC.

J is TRBJ2-7 and V is TRBV7-9; weak D call: TRBD2 (6 bases). This CDR3 is built from 16 residues. V lost 1 base and J 2 bases, leaving 15 bases between the germline ends. Germline-derived CDR1 and CDR2 are SEHNR and FQNEAQ (reference sequence). The chain's CDR3 is CASSLVGRDRTYEQYF. The DNA of the CDR3 is TGTGCCAGCAGCTTAGTGGGGCGGGACCGAACCTACGAGCAGTACTTC.

This clone was recorded only once. The V call is TRBV12-3 or TRBV12-4, the J call TRBJ1-5; a possible D gene is TRBD1 (6 bases). V lost 6 bases and J lost 4, with 10 bases in between. The CDR3 is 13 amino acids. The CDR3 nucleotides are TGTGCCAGCAGCAGGGGTTCGAATCAGCCCCAGCATTTT. Translated: CASSRGSNQPQHF.

The chain employs TRBV5-1 and TRBJ2-7; 8 bases map to TRBD2. Trimming at V came to 3 bases and at J to 2 bases, leaving 7 bases not matched to a gene. Germline CDR1 and CDR2: SGHRS and YFSETQ. The CDR3 runs to 15 residues. In DNA, the CDR3 is TGCGCCAGCAGCTCCCTGAGCGGGGGAACCTACGAGCAGTACTTC. Its protein is CASSSLSGGTYEQYF.

V and J are TRBV5-1 and TRBJ1-1; D perhaps matches TRBD1 (6 bases). The CDR3 covers 15 residues. V lost 3 bases and J lost 1, with 13 bases in between. CDR1 and CDR2 (germline): SGHRS, YFSETQ. The CDR3 nucleotides read TGCGCCAGCAGCTCAAGGGGGAATTCGAACACTGAAGCTTTCTTT. It codes for CASSSRGNSNTEAFF.

The V call is TRBV5-1, the J call TRBJ1-1; D gene ambiguous. CDR1 SGHRS and CDR2 YFSETQ come from the germline V gene. V was shortened by 2 bases and J by 0 bases, with 11 bases between the two germline ends. The CDR3 is 15 residues long. The CDR3 nucleotides are TGCGCCAGCAGCTTAGGCGGAGTTATGAACACTGAAGCTTTCTTT. Its protein product is CASSLGGVMNTEAFF.

The genes are TRBV11-3 and TRBJ2-1; 13 bases map to TRBD2. The CDR3 consists of 16 residues. The germline CDR1 and CDR2 sequences are SGHNT and YENEEA. Germline trimming cut 5 bases from V and 6 bases from J; bases unmatched to any gene: 7. The chain's CDR3 is CASSPRTSGSLNEQFF. As DNA, the CDR3 is TGTGCCAGCAGCCCTCGGACTAGCGGGAGCCTCAATGAGCAGTTCTTC.

The chain combines TRBV10-2 with TRBJ1-6; 10 nucleotides agree with TRBD1. The ends lost 10 bases at V and 11 bases at J; junction bases unmatched: 8. CDR3 size: 13 residues. Looked up from germline, CDR1 is WSHSY and CDR2 is SAAADI. CDR3 loop: CATWDRGVTPLHF. As DNA, the CDR3 is TGCGCCACCTGGGACAGGGGAGTTACACCCCTCCACTTT.

This clone turned up a few times. This chain connects TRBV5-1 to TRBJ1-5; D perhaps matches TRBD1 (6 bases). This CDR3 spans 15 amino acids. Trimming removed 4 bases at V and 3 bases at J, with 14 bases between. From germline, CDR1 is SGHRS and CDR2 YFSETQ. The CDR3 DNA reads TGCGCCAGCAGCGTAGACGGGACAATCAATCAGCCCCAGCATTTT. Translating gives CASSVDGTINQPQHF.

The rearrangement links TRBV30 to TRBJ1-3; D call uncertain. Germline-derived CDR1 and CDR2 are GTSNPN and SVGIG (reference sequence). Trimming took off 0 bases at V and 0 bases at J, with 15 bases between the two ends. The CDR3 loop spans 17 amino acids. In DNA, the CDR3 is TGTGCCTGGAGTGTACGGTTCGGTCCGTTCTCTGGAAACACCATATATTTT. It translates to CAWSVRFGPFSGNTIYF.

The J gene is TRBJ2-5, the V gene TRBV21-1; the table's D call, TRBD1, was not checked against the DNA. TRBV21-1 is given as a pseudogene. This CDR3 is built from 15 residues. The CDR3 DNA reads as TGTGCCAGCAGCATCCCCACAGGGAATCGGGAGACCCAGTACTTC. It encodes CASSIPTGNRETQYF.